These 32 T cell receptor beta chains came from one sample sequenced in a study of blood T cell repertoires in COVID-19. Repertoires were generated with immunoSEQ multiplex PCR, while TCRdb's copy carries only in-frame clones and drops some. The sample yields around 190,000 clones, around 86% seen once. The specimen sequenced was PBMCs or T cells enriched from blood (not recorded which). The source of these receptors is a woman aged 40 to 50 in a cohort exposed to, infected with or recovered from COVID-19 (not recorded which).

The rearrangement links TRBV27 to TRBJ1-6; D gene ambiguous. The CDR3 has 13 residues. V gave up 6 bases and J gave up 6 bases, with 9 bases separating them. The germline V gene has CDR1 MNHEY and CDR2 SMNVEV (reference sequence). The CDR3 protein is CASRFSGNSPLHF. As DNA, the CDR3 is TGTGCCAGCAGATTTTCGGGTAATTCACCCCTCCACTTT.

The V gene is TRBV19, the J gene TRBJ1-2, with no clear D. The CDR3 sequence is 14 residues long. Germline CDR1 reads LNHDA; CDR2 reads SQIVND (reference sequence). Trimming stripped 5 bases from V and 0 bases from J, with 10 bases between. The DNA of the CDR3 is TGTGCCAGTAGTTCGGCGCTAGCTAACTATGGCTACACCTTC. This gives the protein CASSSALANYGYTF.

The rearrangement links TRBV11-3 to TRBJ2-7; D may be TRBD1 (6 bases). There are 14 residues in the CDR3. Germline V lookup: CDR1 SGHNT, CDR2 YENEEA. Deletions cut 1 base from V and 6 bases from J, with 13 bases between. Here the CDR3 DNA reads TGTGCCAGCAGCTTAGTGTCATCAGGGGCCGAGCAGTACTTC. As protein: CASSLVSSGAEQYF.

This chain uses TRBV9 with TRBJ1-5; TRBD1 matches 8 bases. The CDR3 contains 15 residues. The V gene's germline CDR1 is SGDLS and CDR2 YYNGEE. V lost 4 bases, J lost 2 bases, and 5 bases stayed unmatched. CDR3 sequence (DNA): TGTGCCAGCAGCCCAGGGGGCTTGGGCAATCAGCCCCAGCATTTT. It translates to CASSPGGLGNQPQHF.

This chain joins TRBV11-2 and TRBJ1-1; 7 bases line up with TRBD1. The CDR3 runs 15 residues. The germline gives CDR1 SGHAT, CDR2 FQNNGV. The trim removed 5 bases at V and 4 bases at J, leaving 10 bases unmatched. CDR3 sequence: CASSQGVSLLTEAFF. The CDR3, as DNA: TGTGCCAGCAGCCAGGGGGTTAGTCTACTCACTGAAGCTTTCTTT.

The chain couples TRBV18 to TRBJ2-1; possibly TRBD2 for D (6 bases). Looked up from germline, CDR1 is KGHSH and CDR2 is LQKENI. The V end was cut by 1 base, the J end by 8 bases, with 15 bases between. The CDR3 has 15 residues. The CDR3 loop is CASSPRMRDVDEQFF. The CDR3 region has the DNA TGTGCCAGCTCACCACGGATGCGGGATGTTGATGAGCAGTTCTTC.

The chain joins TRBV2 to TRBJ1-6; TRBD1 matches 7 bases. CDR3 size: 17 residues. Germline CDR1 and CDR2: SNHLY and FYNNEI. V dropped 6 bases and J dropped 0; count of bases not matched to a gene: 8. The CDR3 sequence: CASRGKDRSSYNSPLHF. CDR3 bases: TGTGCCAGCAGGGGAAAGGACAGGAGCTCCTATAATTCACCCCTCCACTTT. The variable domain in full, completed from reference TRBV2 and TRBJ1-6, reads EPEVTQTPSHQVTQMGQEVILRCVPISNHLYFYWYRQILGQKVEFLVSFYNNEISEKSEIFDDQFSVERPDGSNFTLKIRSTKLEDSAMYFCASRGKDRSSYNSPLHFGNGTRLTVT.

This clone is a singleton in its sample. The CDR3 DNA is TGTGCCAGCAGCTTAGAGGGGGTAAACACTGAAGCTTTCTTT. Its translation is CASSLEGVNTEAFF. The gene calls are TRBV13 and TRBJ1-1, with D perhaps matching TRBD1 (6 bases). CDR3 length equals 14 residues. V dropped 1 base and J dropped 2 bases, with 8 bases sitting between them. Germline loops: CDR1 PRHDT, CDR2 FYEKMQ (reference sequence).

V and J are TRBV9 and TRBJ1-1; 8 nucleotides agree with TRBD1. The CDR3 extends over 13 amino acids. Germline V gene sequence: CDR1 SGDLS, CDR2 YYNGEE. Unmatched junction bases numbered 3, after V lost 4 bases and J lost 4 bases. CDR3 sequence: CASSPQGATEAFF. CDR3 in DNA: TGTGCCAGCAGCCCCCAGGGGGCCACTGAAGCTTTCTTT. Using reference TRBV9 and TRBJ1-1 for the parts outside the CDR3, the full variable domain is DSGVTQTPKHLITATGQRVTLRCSPRSGDLSVYWYQQSLDQGLQFLIQYYNGEERAKGNILERFSAQQFPDLHSELNLSSLELGDSALYFCASSPQGATEAFFGQGTRLTVV.

The chain recombines TRBV19 with TRBJ1-5; maybe TRBD1 (5 bases). In germline, CDR1 is LNHDA, CDR2 SQIVND (reference sequence). The CDR3 is made up of 14 amino acids. Trimming took off 5 bases at V and 5 bases at J, with 13 bases between the two ends. CDR3 in amino acids: CASSFQGGDQPQHF. The CDR3, as DNA: TGTGCCAGTAGTTTTCAGGGCGGCGATCAGCCCCAGCATTTT.

J is TRBJ2-2 and V is TRBV19, with 9 bases matching TRBD1. The J segment lost 6 bases and the V segment lost 5 bases, leaving 4 bases of the junction unmatched. CDR1 and CDR2 from the germline V gene are LNHDA and SQIVND (reference sequence). There are 14 residues in the CDR3. The CDR3 sequence is CASSDRGFSGELFF. CDR3 coding DNA: TGTGCCAGTAGTGACAGGGGGTTCTCCGGGGAGCTGTTTTTT.

The chain combines TRBV18 with TRBJ1-5, with a tentative D call TRBD1 (6 bases). The CDR3 length is 14 residues. Germline V lookup: CDR1 KGHSH, CDR2 LQKENI. The V end was cut by 0 bases, the J end by 6 bases, with 9 bases between. The CDR3 protein is CASSPPGGPQPQHF. The CDR3 DNA reads as TGTGCCAGCTCACCACCGGGGGGGCCTCAGCCCCAGCATTTT.

This chain links TRBV12-5 with TRBJ1-2; no reliable D call. The V gene lost 5 bases and the J gene lost 4 bases, with 14 bases spanning the gap. This CDR3 has 14 residues. CDR1 is LGHNT, CDR2 FRNRAP, per germline. The CDR3: CASGMDLPGYGYTF. CDR3 DNA sequence: TGTGCTAGTGGTATGGACCTCCCGGGCTATGGCTACACCTTC.

The chain carries TRBV29-1 and TRBJ2-7; possible D gene TRBD1, 6 bases. The CDR3 consists of 13 residues. Trimming took 6 bases from V and 5 from J, leaving 17 bases between them. The germline V gene has CDR1 SQVTM and CDR2 ANQGSEA. The CDR3 protein is CSVTSTGEHEQYF. DNA of the CDR3: TGCAGCGTCACCTCGACAGGAGAGCACGAGCAGTACTTC.

The rearrangement joins TRBV19 to TRBJ1-1; maybe TRBD1 (5 bases). The germline V gene has CDR1 LNHDA and CDR2 SQIVND (reference sequence). The CDR3 is made up of 15 amino acids. With 5 bases removed from V and 4 bases from J, the gap between germline ends came to 17 bases. CDR3 loop: CASSLPGGVGTEAFF. In DNA, the CDR3 is TGTGCCAGTAGTCTCCCTGGAGGGGTTGGCACTGAAGCTTTCTTT.

The V gene is TRBV6-1, the J gene TRBJ1-2; TRBD1 matches 9 bases. Germline lookup yields CDR1 MNHNS and CDR2 SASEGT. Trimming took 2 bases from V and 5 from J; bases not matched to a gene: 3. The CDR3 length is 14 residues. The CDR3 region has the DNA TGTGCCAGCAGTGAAACCGGGACAGGGTATGGCTACACCTTC. Residues: CASSETGTGYGYTF.

The chain has TRBV28 and TRBJ1-4, with D possibly being TRBD1 (5 bases). Trimming left V 3 bases short and J 0 bases short, with 11 bases between. The V gene's germline CDR1 is MDHEN and CDR2 SYDVKM. The CDR3 runs to 16 residues. This CDR3 is CASSFGRAATNEKLFF. CDR3 in DNA: TGTGCCAGCAGTTTCGGCAGGGCTGCAACTAATGAAAAACTGTTTTTT.

The V call is TRBV7-9, the J call TRBJ2-5; 11 bases line up with TRBD2. Per the germline V gene, CDR1 is SEHNR and CDR2 is FQNEAQ (reference sequence). The J segment lost 7 bases and the V segment lost 0 bases, leaving 10 bases of the junction unmatched. The CDR3 is made up of 17 amino acids. The CDR3 protein is CASSLAGLAGHKGTQYF. In DNA, the CDR3 is TGTGCCAGCAGCTTAGCTGGACTAGCGGGCCACAAGGGGACCCAGTACTTC.

V gene TRBV11-2 combines with J gene TRBJ2-3; maybe TRBD1 (6 bases). V gave up 1 base and J gave up 0 bases, with 17 bases separating them. Germline V gives CDR1 SGHAT, CDR2 FQNNGV. This CDR3 has 18 residues. The CDR3 here is CASSLAARGASSTDTQYF. CDR3 nucleotide sequence: TGTGCCAGCAGCTTAGCCGCCAGGGGAGCTTCTAGCACAGATACGCAGTATTTT.

V and J are TRBV5-1 and TRBJ2-7, with TRBD1 identical over 7 bases. Germline V gene lookup returns CDR1 SGHRS and CDR2 YFSETQ. V dropped 1 base and J dropped 4; count of bases not matched to a gene: 2. CDR3 size: 13 residues. CDR3 DNA sequence: TGCGCCAGCAGCTTGTCACAGGGGTACGAGCAGTACTTC. Translated, it gives CASSLSQGYEQYF.

This clone was found many times. The chain uses TRBV3-1 (or the pseudogene TRBV3-2) and TRBJ1-1; D possibly corresponds to TRBD1 (5 bases). Trimming took 4 bases from V and 0 from J, leaving 12 bases between them. The germline V gene has CDR1 LGHDT and CDR2 YNNKEL (reference sequence). The CDR3 is 15 residues long. This CDR3 reads CASSRNPGMNTEAFF. The DNA of the CDR3 is TGTGCCAGCAGCCGGAACCCAGGGATGAACACTGAAGCTTTCTTT.

The chain joins TRBV15 to TRBJ1-5; D possibly corresponds to TRBD1 (5 bases). CDR3 length: 15 amino acids. The V gene's germline CDR1 is LNHNV and CDR2 YYDKDF (reference sequence). Trimming cost V 0 bases and J 7 bases, with 13 bases left between them. In DNA, the CDR3 is TGTGCCACCAGCAGAGAAGATAGGGGTAGCCAGCCCCAGCATTTT. This sequence encodes CATSREDRGSQPQHF.

The chain is built from TRBV4-3 and TRBJ1-1; D uncertain. V lost 1 base and J 4 bases, leaving 10 bases between the germline ends. The CDR3 runs to 14 residues. Germline V gives CDR1 LGHNA, CDR2 YSLEER. CDR3 bases: TGCGCCAGCAGCCAAGTCACAATTGGCACTGAAGCTTTCTTT. Its translation is CASSQVTIGTEAFF.

The chain has TRBV5-6 and TRBJ2-7, with D possibly matching TRBD2 (7 bases). The ends were cut back, 4 bases at V and 0 bases at J, with 11 bases in the middle. CDR1 and CDR2 (germline): SGHDT, YYEEEE. The CDR3 length is 14 residues. CDR3 DNA: TGTGCCAGCAGCGTAGGGGGGGGCTCCTACGAGCAGTACTTC. Its translation: CASSVGGGSYEQYF. Together with reference TRBV5-6 and TRBJ2-7, the CDR3 gives the full variable domain: DAGVTQSPTHLIKTRGQQVTLRCSPKSGHDTVSWYQQALGQGPQFIFQYYEEEERQRGNFPDRFSGHQFPNYSSELNVNALLLGDSALYLCASSVGGGSYEQYFGPGTRLTVT.

The V gene is TRBV5-1, the J gene TRBJ2-7; TRBD1 matches 9 bases. Per the germline V gene, CDR1 is SGHRS and CDR2 is YFSETQ. This CDR3 has 15 residues. V lost 5 bases and J lost 2; bases outside the gene matches: 8. DNA for the CDR3: TGCGCCAGCAGTCCGACAGGGGGGACCACCTACGAGCAGTACTTC. Its protein product is CASSPTGGTTYEQYF.

The V gene is TRBV10-3, the J gene TRBJ2-3; no definite D call. V lost 0 bases to trimming and J lost 5 bases, with 18 bases between them. The CDR3 is 17 residues long. Germline V lookup: CDR1 ENHRY, CDR2 SYGVKD. The CDR3 here is CAISESGPSPPKDTQYF. CDR3 nucleotide sequence: TGTGCCATCAGTGAGTCGGGCCCTTCCCCTCCGAAAGATACGCAGTATTTT.

The chain employs TRBV2 and TRBJ1-1; D not certain. Germline V gene lookup returns CDR1 SNHLY and CDR2 FYNNEI. Trimming removed 8 bases at V and 0 bases at J, with 13 bases between. The CDR3 covers 14 residues. Here the CDR3 DNA reads TGTGCCAGCCTGCCGGTCAGGATGAACACTGAAGCTTTCTTT. Translation gives CASLPVRMNTEAFF.

The genes are TRBV11-3 and TRBJ1-1; weak D call: TRBD1 (6 bases). This CDR3 is 14 amino acids long. V was pared by 3 bases and J by 2 bases, with 10 bases between. Germline V gene sequence: CDR1 SGHNT, CDR2 YENEEA. The CDR3 protein is CASSFYGTNTEAFF. As DNA, the CDR3 is TGTGCCAGCAGCTTTTATGGGACAAACACTGAAGCTTTCTTT.

V usage is TRBV19 and J usage is TRBJ2-2; 8 bases map to TRBD2. CDR1 and CDR2 (germline): LNHDA, SQIVND (reference sequence). The CDR3 length is 20 residues. The V gene end was trimmed by 3 bases and the J gene end by 0 bases; junction bases not matched to a gene: 15. CDR3 region: CASSITVLAAGEANTGELFF. For the CDR3, the DNA is TGTGCCAGTAGTATTACCGTCCTGGCAGCGGGAGAGGCGAACACCGGGGAGCTGTTTTTT.

The V gene is TRBV7-8, the J gene TRBJ1-1; TRBD1 might be the D (5 bases). CDR1 is SGHVS and CDR2 is FQNEAQ in the germline V gene. The CDR3 consists of 15 residues. With 0 bases removed from V and 4 bases from J, the gap between germline ends came to 12 bases. The CDR3 DNA is TGTGCCAGCAGCTTAGCTAGGTTGGGGGGCACTGAAGCTTTCTTT. It yields the protein CASSLARLGGTEAFF.

The genes are TRBV5-6 and TRBJ1-1; D uncertain. V shed 0 bases and J shed 6 bases, with 9 bases lying between them. The CDR3 length is 13 residues. Germline CDR1 is SGHDT and CDR2 is YYEEEE. CDR3 sequence (DNA): TGTGCCAGCAGCTTGGTGACAATATCTGAAGCTTTCTTT. Protein: CASSLVTISEAFF.

The gene calls are TRBV4-1 and TRBJ2-7; the match to TRBD1 covers 7 bases. V shed 1 base, J shed 2 bases, and the junction held 8 bases outside the gene matches. Per the germline V gene, CDR1 is MGHRA and CDR2 is YSYEKL. CDR3 length: 16 residues. CDR3 nucleotides: TGCGCCAGCAGCCAAGGACAGGGCCAAGCTCCCTACGAGCAGTACTTC. This gives the protein CASSQGQGQAPYEQYF.